This TCR beta chain was retrieved from a study of PD-1 blockade in classical Hodgkin lymphoma. Study-wide results and limits: Diminished baseline TCR diversity has been reported in newly diagnosed patients relative to healthy donors. The diversity seen at baseline in complete responders resembled that of newly diagnosed patients.

Sequencing used immunoSEQ multiplex PCR; TCRdb keeps in-frame clones, though not all of them. The repertoire has about 27,000 clones, about 91% of them found once; the top ten carry roughly 6.3%. Details on this clone: Its antigen is still unknown.

The germline V gene has CDR1 SQVTM and CDR2 ANQGSEA. The CDR3 extends over 12 amino acids. V was clipped by 7 bases and J by 5 bases; unmatched bases: 3. No patient escaped relapse after autologous stem cell transplantation, and brentuximab vedotin exposure varied. Magnetic negative selection, applied to thawed PBMCs, was used to isolate the CD8+ T cells. Patients had relapsed/refractory classical Hodgkin lymphoma with complete response, partial response or progressive disease as best response. The chain joins TRBV29-1 to TRBJ2-1; 9 nucleotides agree with TRBD1. The sample consisted of CD8+ T cells from blood, taken at baseline. This receptor was obtained from a human donor with classical Hodgkin lymphoma. The CDR3 is CSARTGDNEQFF. DNA of the CDR3: TGCAGCGCCAGGACAGGGGACAATGAGCAGTTCTTC.